This TCR beta chain derives from a study of response to subunit inactivated influenza vaccine. General observations from the study: A suggestion made by the authors is that each seasonal influenza vaccination recruits few new T cells.

In TCRdb, the RT-PCR reads were re-called with MiXCR into one record per CDR3 protein. The data contain around 760,000 distinct CDR3 sequences, approximately 15% of them singletons. The CDR3 length is 12 residues. From germline, CDR1 is SQVTM and CDR2 ANQGSEA. The V end lost 4 bases, the J end lost 0 bases, and 4 bases lay between the germline ends. Details on this clonotype: Its antigen remains unidentified.

The sample was PBMCs from blood, taken approximately 15 days before vaccination. V gene TRBV29-1 combines with J gene TRBJ2-1; D is ambiguous. This sequence originates from a man aged 50 to 60 who received an inactivated influenza vaccine. The CDR3 spells CSVVPSYNEQFF. CDR3 in DNA: TGCAGCGTTGTTCCCTCCTACAATGAGCAGTTCTTC.